This TCR beta chain was obtained from a study of cytomegalovirus exposure and HLA in healthy donors. The germline CDR1 and CDR2 sequences are LNHDA and SQIVND (reference sequence). This CDR3 contains 15 residues. V lost 10 bases, J lost 6 bases, and 13 bases stayed unmatched. Study-level results: In the 95 to 150 validation repertoires, a later analysis found that first-cohort TCR clusters tended to co-occur.

Details on this clone: Its antigen is still unknown.

Generated by immunoSEQ multiplex PCR, the TCRdb table keeps only in-frame clones and is missing some. The sample holds around 150,000 clones, about nine tenths seen once. This receptor was obtained from a man aged 18 to 29 in good health and CMV-seropositive. This rearrangement joins TRBV19 to TRBJ2-2, with TRBD2 matching over 8 bases. The source material was PBMCs. In DNA form, the CDR3 reads TGTGCCACCCAACCCTCAGGAGCGGGGGCCGGGGAGCTGTTTTTT. This codes for CATQPSGAGAGELFF.